What follows are 21 T cell receptor beta chains derived from one specimen sequenced in a study of cytomegalovirus exposure and HLA in healthy donors. PCR involved 60 Vbeta and 13 Jbeta primers. TCRdb keeps only in-frame clones here, not all; method: immunoSEQ multiplex PCR. In the table there are around 130,000 clones, over 60% of which are singletons. The specimen was PBMCs. These receptors all come from an older woman in good health and CMV-seronegative.

The chain links TRBV28 to TRBJ1-1; 7 nucleotides agree with TRBD1. Germline assignment: CDR1 MDHEN and CDR2 SYDVKM. V gave up 8 bases and J gave up 3 bases; unmatched junction bases: 9. This CDR3 region has 14 residues. This CDR3 reads CASPKGGSYTEAFF. CDR3 bases: TGTGCCAGCCCAAAAGGGGGCTCGTACACTGAAGCTTTCTTT.

The chain couples TRBV4-1 to TRBJ1-2, with 8 bases fitting TRBD1. The CDR3 is 13 residues long. Germline V gene sequence: CDR1 MGHRA, CDR2 YSYEKL. The V gene end was trimmed by 4 bases and the J gene end by 5 bases; junction bases not matched to a gene: 3. The chain's CDR3 is CASSPDREYGYTF. CDR3 sequence (DNA): TGCGCCAGCAGCCCGGACAGGGAGTATGGCTACACCTTC.

This chain uses TRBV30 with TRBJ2-5, with 8 bases matching TRBD1. This CDR3 is built from 15 residues. Trimming at V came to 0 bases and at J to 5 bases, leaving 8 bases not matched to a gene. Germline CDR1 GTSNPN, CDR2 SVGIG (reference sequence). The CDR3 protein is CAWSVGIRGLETQYF. The CDR3 DNA reads as TGTGCCTGGAGTGTAGGGATCAGGGGGCTGGAGACCCAGTACTTC.

V and J are TRBV5-5 and TRBJ2-7; D possibly corresponds to TRBD1 (6 bases). With 1 base removed from V and 2 bases from J, the gap between germline ends came to 10 bases. The germline V gene encodes CDR1 SGHKS and CDR2 YYEKEE (reference sequence). The CDR3 length is 14 residues. CDR3 sequence (DNA): TGTGCCAGCAGCTTGACCAGACAGGCCTACGAGCAGTACTTC. Protein sequence: CASSLTRQAYEQYF. The full variable domain, in which reference TRBV5-5 and TRBJ2-7 provide the parts outside the CDR3, is DAGVTQSPTHLIKTRGQQVTLRCSPISGHKSVSWYQQVLGQGPQFIFQYYEKEERGRGNFPDRFSARQFPNYSSELNVNALLLGDSALYLCASSLTRQAYEQYFGPGTRLTVT.

This chain connects TRBV5-1 to TRBJ1-4; D is undetermined. V lost 2 bases and J 0 bases, leaving 11 bases between the germline ends. The germline V gene encodes CDR1 SGHRS and CDR2 YFSETQ. This CDR3 spans 16 amino acids. The CDR3, as DNA: TGCGCCAGCAGCTTACAGAGTCCCGCAACTAATGAAAAACTGTTTTTT. Amino acids: CASSLQSPATNEKLFF.

This clone was observed once. The chain uses TRBV30 and TRBJ1-6, with a tentative D call TRBD1 (6 bases). Trimming cost V 4 bases and J 8 bases, with 6 bases left between them. There are 11 residues in the CDR3. Germline V gene lookup returns CDR1 GTSNPN and CDR2 SVGIG (reference sequence). CDR3 region: CAWNRDSPLHF. As DNA, the CDR3 is TGTGCCTGGAACAGGGATTCACCCCTCCACTTT. Drawing the rest from reference TRBV30 and TRBJ1-6, the complete variable domain is SQTIHQWPATLVQPVGSPLSLECTVEGTSNPNLYWYRQAAGRGLQLLFYSVGIGQISSEVPQNLSASRPQDRQFILSSKKLLLSDSGFYLCAWNRDSPLHFGNGTRLTVT.

This sequence joins TRBV6-1 and TRBJ2-1; 9 nucleotides align to TRBD2. CDR1 is MNHNS and CDR2 is SASEGT in the germline V gene. Germline trimming cut 5 bases from V and 3 bases from J; bases unmatched to any gene: 5. The CDR3 runs to 15 residues. This chain's CDR3 is CASSKSGGFYNEQFF. DNA for the CDR3: TGTGCCAGCAGTAAAAGCGGGGGGTTCTACAATGAGCAGTTCTTC.

This clone was detected only a few times. V and J are TRBV2 and TRBJ2-7; the match to TRBD1 covers 7 bases. The trim removed 8 bases at V and 2 bases at J, leaving 15 bases unmatched. The CDR3 spans 16 residues. CDR1 is SNHLY and CDR2 is FYNNEI in the germline V gene. CDR3 amino acids: CASVEERRDSPYEQYF. CDR3 DNA sequence: TGTGCCAGCGTTGAGGAGCGCCGGGACAGTCCCTACGAGCAGTACTTC.

This clone showed up just once. J is TRBJ1-1 and V is TRBV29-1; a possible D gene is TRBD1 (6 bases). Looked up from germline, CDR1 is SQVTM and CDR2 is ANQGSEA. The CDR3 has 12 residues. Trimming took off 6 bases at V and 6 bases at J, with 14 bases between the two ends. CDR3 protein: CSVADSPAEAFF. For the CDR3, the DNA is TGCAGCGTCGCGGACAGCCCAGCTGAAGCTTTCTTT.

This clone was recorded a few times. V gene TRBV28 combines with J gene TRBJ1-1; the D gene is possibly TRBD1 (5 bases). Trimming stripped 4 bases from V and 7 bases from J, with 10 bases between. The CDR3 is 12 amino acids. The V gene's germline CDR1 is MDHEN and CDR2 SYDVKM. Written as DNA, the CDR3 is TGTGCCAGCAGTTCGACAGATTATGAAGCTTTCTTT. Translating it yields CASSSTDYEAFF.

This chain uses TRBV4-1 with TRBJ1-5; no reliable D call. The germline gives CDR1 MGHRA, CDR2 YSYEKL. The length of the CDR3 is 17 residues. Trimming left V 0 bases short and J 4 bases short, with 16 bases between. CDR3 protein: CASSQDWRQDGNQPQHF. CDR3 DNA sequence: TGCGCCAGCAGCCAAGATTGGAGGCAGGATGGGAATCAGCCCCAGCATTTT.

The chain combines TRBV5-6 with TRBJ1-2; 9 bases agree with TRBD1. Trimming cost V 4 bases and J 6 bases; bases outside gene matches: 7. The CDR3 spans 14 residues. Germline V lookup: CDR1 SGHDT, CDR2 YYEEEE. This CDR3 is CASSPRGQGNGYTF. CDR3 in DNA: TGTGCCAGCAGCCCAAGGGGACAGGGAAATGGCTACACCTTC.

This clone was counted between two and nine times. This chain links TRBV5-4 with TRBJ1-1; 12 bases fit TRBD1. The V gene end was trimmed by 4 bases and the J gene end by 8 bases; junction bases not matched to a gene: 6. The V gene's germline CDR1 is SGHNT and CDR2 YYREEE (reference sequence). The CDR3 spans 14 residues. CDR3 sequence reads: CASSPRGQGAEAFF. CDR3 coding DNA: TGTGCCAGCAGCCCTCGGGGACAGGGGGCCGAAGCTTTCTTT.

The rearrangement uses TRBV6-5 and TRBJ2-7, with D possibly matching TRBD1 (6 bases). CDR3 length: 15 residues. The germline gives CDR1 MNHEY, CDR2 SVGAGI. Trimming removed 6 bases from V and 2 bases from J, with 17 bases in between. The CDR3 loop reads CASSAGPRGTYEQYF. DNA of the CDR3: TGTGCCAGCAGCGCTGGGCCCAGGGGCACCTACGAGCAGTACTTC.

The rearrangement uses TRBV6-6 and TRBJ1-1, with a weak D call TRBD1 (6 bases). CDR3 length: 14 residues. Per the germline V gene, CDR1 is MNHNY and CDR2 is SVGAGI (reference sequence). Trimming took 4 bases from V and 0 from J, leaving 9 bases between them. The CDR3 spells CASSLTGLNTEAFF. CDR3 sequence (DNA): TGTGCCAGCAGTTTGACAGGTTTGAACACTGAAGCTTTCTTT.

This chain joins TRBV7-3 and TRBJ2-3, with D tentatively TRBD1 (7 bases). Trimming stripped 4 bases from V and 2 bases from J, with 13 bases between. The CDR3 contains 15 residues. The germline V gene encodes CDR1 SGHTA and CDR2 FQGTGA. This CDR3 reads CASSSQGGVTDTQYF. The CDR3, as DNA: TGTGCCAGCAGCTCCCAGGGGGGTGTCACAGATACGCAGTATTTT.

This clone was counted a single time. The chain is built from TRBV7-3 and TRBJ2-3; possible D gene TRBD2, 5 bases. Trimming removed 4 bases at V and 8 bases at J, with 19 bases between. The germline gives CDR1 SGHTA, CDR2 FQGTGA. The CDR3 spans 15 residues. CDR3 protein: CASSSPSTNWGTQYF. DNA for the CDR3: TGTGCCAGCAGCTCCCCATCGACTAATTGGGGTACGCAGTATTTT.

This chain uses TRBV6-5 with TRBJ2-1; 7 positions match TRBD1. Germline values: CDR1 MNHEY, CDR2 SVGAGI. The V segment lost 2 bases and the J segment 4 bases; nucleotides outside the gene matches: 5. The CDR3 totals 15 residues. CDR3 in amino acids: CASSYRDSEYNEQFF. The CDR3 DNA is TGTGCCAGCAGTTACCGGGACAGCGAATACAATGAGCAGTTCTTC.

This chain connects TRBV19 to TRBJ2-5; D might be TRBD1 (6 bases). V lost 4 bases, J lost 1 base, and 16 bases lay in between. The CDR3 sequence is 16 residues long. Germline V gene sequence: CDR1 LNHDA, CDR2 SQIVND (reference sequence). The CDR3 sequence: CASSTGARGSQETQYF. The CDR3 nucleotides are TGTGCCAGTAGTACCGGGGCCAGGGGATCCCAAGAGACCCAGTACTTC.

The V gene is TRBV15, the J gene TRBJ1-3, with D maybe TRBD1 (6 bases). Per germline, CDR1 LNHNV and CDR2 YYDKDF (reference sequence). V was cut by 5 bases and J by 0 bases, with 14 bases left in between. There are 16 residues in the CDR3. In nucleotides, the CDR3 is TGTGCCACCAGCGGACCCAGGGGATCCTCTGGAAACACCATATATTTT. Encoded protein: CATSGPRGSSGNTIYF.

This chain uses TRBV6-1 with TRBJ2-6; 9 nucleotides match TRBD1. CDR1 and CDR2 (germline): MNHNS, SASEGT. The CDR3 loop spans 15 amino acids. Trimming took 6 bases from V and 4 from J; bases not matched to a gene: 4. CDR3 DNA sequence: TGTGCCAGCAGAGGGACAGGGTCCGGGGCCAACGTCCTGACTTTC. Encoded protein: CASRGTGSGANVLTF.